These 13 T cell receptor beta chains share one sample of origin, sequenced in a study of human T cells and chemical hapten exposure. Time point: patch test 1, 2 weeks after DPC sensitization. Treatment of the sample: therapeutic diphenylcyclopropenone sensitization with weekly scalp DPC. TCRdb reanalysed the RACE reads using MiXCR and keeps one entry per CDR3 protein. In the table there are approximately 71,000 distinct CDR3 sequences, roughly 9.8% of which are singletons. The source material was whole blood, sampled in connection with sensitization to the hapten diphenylcyclopropenone (DPC). Receptors were obtained from a woman in her 40s with alopecia areata. Some clones in this sample may be carry-over from other donors' samples.

This rearrangement joins TRBV2 to TRBJ1-2; TRBD1 agrees at 8 bases. The CDR3 sequence is 14 residues long. Germline assignment: CDR1 SNHLY and CDR2 FYNNEI. The trim removed 7 bases at V and 2 bases at J, leaving 6 bases unmatched. The CDR3 reads CASTGQGGNYGYTF. The CDR3 DNA is TGTGCCAGCACCGGACAGGGTGGCAACTATGGCTACACCTTC.

Many counts were recorded for this clonotype. J is TRBJ2-7 and V is TRBV7-9; D tentatively fits TRBD1 or TRBD2 (5 bases each). The CDR3 loop spans 13 amino acids. The V gene lost 5 bases and the J gene lost 5 bases, with 13 bases spanning the gap. Germline values: CDR1 SEHNR, CDR2 FQNEAQ (reference sequence). The CDR3 bases are TGTGCCAGCAGCAACCGGGGCGGGCACGAGCAGTACTTC. It yields the protein CASSNRGGHEQYF.

This clonotype was counted many times. The chain joins TRBV5-1 to TRBJ1-6, with TRBD1 as a possible D gene (5 bases). V lost 2 bases to trimming and J lost 10 bases, with 13 bases between them. The CDR3 extends over 14 amino acids. CDR1 is SGHRS, CDR2 YFSETQ, per germline. CDR3 residues: CASSFDLRASPLHF. In DNA, the CDR3 is TGCGCCAGCAGCTTTGACCTCAGGGCCTCACCCCTCCACTTT.

DNA of the CDR3: TGTGCCAGCAGGGGGGGAGGGAATTATGGCTACACCTTC. The encoded protein is CASRGGGNYGYTF. The gene calls are TRBV2 and TRBJ1-2, with TRBD1 as a possible D gene (5 bases). Germline lookup yields CDR1 SNHLY and CDR2 FYNNEI. The V end was cut by 6 bases, the J end by 5 bases, with 13 bases between. This CDR3 contains 13 residues.

As concerns this clonotype: A much more abundant neighbour one base away suggests this may be a read error. This chain links TRBV30 with TRBJ2-3; 9 bases are shared with TRBD2. The ends lost 8 bases at V and 4 bases at J; junction bases unmatched: 7. Germline V gene sequence: CDR1 GTSNPN, CDR2 SVGIG (reference sequence). The CDR3 is 13 amino acids. CDR3 in DNA: TGTGCCCGAAGCGGGGGGCGGGCAGATACGCAGTATTTT. Its translation is CARSGGRADTQYF.

The chain is built from TRBV2 and TRBJ2-5; tentative D call: TRBD1 (6 bases). CDR1 and CDR2 (germline): SNHLY, FYNNEI. The CDR3 is made up of 17 amino acids. The V end lost 6 bases, the J end lost 2 bases, and 22 bases lay between the germline ends. This CDR3 reads CASRKSWPLRGQETQYF. CDR3 nucleotide sequence: TGTGCCAGCAGAAAGTCATGGCCCCTCAGGGGACAAGAGACCCAGTACTTC.

This clonotype appeared many times. This chain joins TRBV28 and TRBJ2-7, with a possible D match to TRBD1 (8 bases). The CDR3 extends over 16 amino acids. Per germline, CDR1 MDHEN and CDR2 SYDVKM. Between the trimmed V and J ends, which lost 7 bases and 4 bases, there was a span of 23 bases. CDR3 nucleotides: TGTGCCAGCACCTCACAGGGGGGGGCTTTCCCTTACGAGCAGTACTTC. This encodes CASTSQGGAFPYEQYF.

V is TRBV9 and J is TRBJ2-7, with 7 bases identical to TRBD1. Germline CDR1 and CDR2: SGDLS and YYNGEE. The CDR3 has 14 amino acids. Trimming at V came to 3 bases and at J to 3 bases, leaving 6 bases not matched to a gene. This chain's CDR3 is CASSARDSDYEQYF. The CDR3 nucleotides are TGTGCCAGCAGCGCCCGGGACAGTGACTACGAGCAGTACTTC.

This clonotype was detected many times. The genes are TRBV6-5 and TRBJ1-2, with 10 bases identical to TRBD1. The ends lost 7 bases at V and 2 bases at J; junction bases unmatched: 10. The CDR3 totals 16 residues. Germline V gene sequence: CDR1 MNHEY, CDR2 SVGAGI. The CDR3 reads CASTYYRTGGNYGYTF. DNA for the CDR3: TGTGCCAGCACCTACTACAGGACAGGGGGAAACTATGGCTACACCTTC.

There are many counts of this clonotype. V is TRBV7-2 and J is TRBJ2-3; D call uncertain. Trimming took 2 bases from V and 4 from J, leaving 10 bases between them. CDR3 size: 14 residues. CDR1 is SGHTA, CDR2 FQGNSA, per germline. CDR3 sequence reads: CASSLRAAADTQYF. The DNA of the CDR3 is TGTGCCAGCAGCTTAAGGGCGGCGGCAGATACGCAGTATTTT.

This clonotype has at least ten counts. Written as DNA, the CDR3 is TGTGCCAGCAGCGATCTAGCCAACGTCCTGACTTTC. It encodes CASSDLANVLTF. The chain joins TRBV9 to TRBJ2-6; the D is unclear. V lost 3 bases, J lost 7 bases, and 5 bases lay in between. Germline V gene sequence: CDR1 SGDLS, CDR2 YYNGEE. This CDR3 is built from 12 residues. The whole variable domain, filled in from reference TRBV9 and TRBJ2-6, reads DSGVTQTPKHLITATGQRVTLRCSPRSGDLSVYWYQQSLDQGLQFLIQYYNGEERAKGNILERFSAQQFPDLHSELNLSSLELGDSALYFCASSDLANVLTFGAGSRLTVL.

This clonotype turned up a few times. This chain uses TRBV28 with TRBJ2-5; D may be TRBD2 (5 bases). CDR3 length equals 13 residues. V was trimmed by 6 bases and J by 4 bases, leaving 12 bases between them. CDR1 is MDHEN, CDR2 SYDVKM, per germline. CDR3 bases: TGTGCCAGCAGGTTCAGAGGGCGAGAGACCCAGTACTTC. Translating gives CASRFRGRETQYF.

The gene calls are TRBV29-1 and TRBJ2-4; D may be TRBD1 or TRBD2 (5 bases each). The germline V and J ends were trimmed by 6 bases and 7 bases, with 7 bases remaining between them. The CDR3 runs 10 residues. Germline values: CDR1 SQVTM, CDR2 ANQGSEA. The CDR3 nucleotides are TGCAGCGTCCGGGACAACATTCAGTACTTC. Amino acid sequence: CSVRDNIQYF.